A single sample gave rise to the 9 T cell receptor beta chains below, sequenced in a study of blood T cells in healthy people across ages. Using a J-beta primer mix together with a sample-barcoded 5' primer, a second PCR was run for about 6 to 11 cycles. TCRdb re-called the 5' RACE reads through MiXCR, storing one row per CDR3 protein. The sample lists over a million distinct CDR3 sequences; less than 25% were seen once. These same records also appear under a second study, on T cells of mothers and their children.

The material sequenced was blood. The receptors derive from a girl aged 2 to 9 in good health.

The CDR3: CASSERWPGYEQYF. CDR3 coding DNA: TGTGCCAGCAGTGAACGGTGGCCGGGCTACGAGCAGTACTTC. V usage is TRBV12-3 or TRBV12-4 and J usage is TRBJ2-7; D unresolved. This CDR3 is 14 amino acids long. V was trimmed by 5 bases and J by 3 bases, leaving 14 bases between them.

The chain joins TRBV4-3 to TRBJ2-7; D remains unclear. CDR3 length: 16 residues. The V end was cut by 0 bases, the J end by 0 bases, with 12 bases between. CDR1 is LGHNA, CDR2 YSLEER, per germline. In DNA form, the CDR3 reads TGCGCCAGCAGCCAAGATCTGGTAGCCACCTCCTACGAGCAGTACTTC. Translation gives CASSQDLVATSYEQYF.

The chain is built from TRBV27 and TRBJ2-7; D not certain. Germline-derived CDR1 and CDR2 are MNHEY and SMNVEV (reference sequence). CDR3 size: 12 residues. V lost 3 bases and J 7 bases, leaving 10 bases between the germline ends. The CDR3 reads CASSFPSGEQYF. The CDR3 DNA follows: TGTGCCAGCAGTTTCCCCTCGGGTGAGCAGTACTTC.

This sequence joins TRBV7-9 and TRBJ1-4; D gene ambiguous. Trimming removed 8 bases at V and 5 bases at J, with 12 bases between. CDR1 is SEHNR and CDR2 is FQNEAQ in the germline V gene (reference sequence). The CDR3 spans 13 residues. This CDR3 reads CASLSSLNEKLFF. The DNA for the CDR3 is TGTGCCAGCCTAAGCAGTCTAAATGAAAAACTGTTTTTT.

J is TRBJ2-1 and V is TRBV28; D is uncertain. The closer fit of TRBJ2-5 to the DNA end suggests the J call may be wrong. This CDR3 comprises 16 residues. Germline-derived CDR1 and CDR2 are MDHEN and SYDVKM. The CDR3 region has the DNA TGTGCCAGCAGCCCATTCAAGAGCTTTAGGGAAGAGACCCAGTACTTC. This sequence encodes CASSPFKSFREETQYF.

V and J are TRBV3-1 and TRBJ2-7; D gene ambiguous. This CDR3 contains 15 residues. Germline V CDR1 and CDR2: LGHDT, YNNKEL (reference sequence). The V end was cut by 0 bases, the J end by 6 bases, with 15 bases between. CDR3 residues: CASSQDAQSWSEQYF. In nucleotides, the CDR3 is TGTGCCAGCAGCCAAGATGCTCAGTCATGGAGCGAGCAGTACTTC.

CDR3 amino acids: CASSEYYTGELFF. CDR3 bases: TGTGCCAGCAGTGAATATTACACCGGGGAGCTGTTTTTT. The rearrangement links TRBV25-1 to TRBJ2-2; D unclear. Per the germline V gene, CDR1 is MGHDK and CDR2 is SYGVNS. Trimming took off 0 bases at V and 3 bases at J, with 2 bases between the two ends. CDR3 length: 13 residues.

The V gene is TRBV29-1, the J gene TRBJ1-2; tentative D call: TRBD1 (5 bases). V lost 0 bases and J 5 bases, leaving 13 bases between the germline ends. The CDR3 is 14 amino acids. CDR1 and CDR2 (germline): SQVTM, ANQGSEA. The CDR3 DNA follows: TGCAGCGTTGAAGACGGGGCAGTCTTTTATGGCTACACCTTC. As protein: CSVEDGAVFYGYTF.

The table lists this clonotype with a few counts. The chain combines TRBV5-1 with TRBJ2-7; 10 bases are a match to TRBD2. This CDR3 comprises 15 residues. Germline V CDR1 and CDR2: SGHRS, YFSETQ. With 1 base clipped from V and 3 bases from J, the junction kept 4 bases outside the gene matches. The CDR3 sequence is CASSLRSSGSYEQYF. DNA for the CDR3: TGCGCCAGCAGCTTGAGGTCTAGCGGGAGCTACGAGCAGTACTTC.